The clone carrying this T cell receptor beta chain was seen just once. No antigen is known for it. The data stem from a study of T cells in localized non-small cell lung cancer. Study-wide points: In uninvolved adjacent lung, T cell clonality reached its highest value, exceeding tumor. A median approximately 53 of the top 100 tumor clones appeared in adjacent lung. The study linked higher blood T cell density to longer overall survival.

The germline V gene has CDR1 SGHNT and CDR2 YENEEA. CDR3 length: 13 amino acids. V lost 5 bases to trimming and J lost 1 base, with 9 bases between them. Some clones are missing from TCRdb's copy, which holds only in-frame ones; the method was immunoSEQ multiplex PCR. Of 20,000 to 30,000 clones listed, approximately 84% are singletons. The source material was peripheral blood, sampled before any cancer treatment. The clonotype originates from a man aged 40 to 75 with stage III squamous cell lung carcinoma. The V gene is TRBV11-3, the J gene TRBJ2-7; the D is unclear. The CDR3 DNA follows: TGTGCCAGCAGCCCAGGTGATTCCTACGAGCAGTACTTC. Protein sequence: CASSPGDSYEQYF.